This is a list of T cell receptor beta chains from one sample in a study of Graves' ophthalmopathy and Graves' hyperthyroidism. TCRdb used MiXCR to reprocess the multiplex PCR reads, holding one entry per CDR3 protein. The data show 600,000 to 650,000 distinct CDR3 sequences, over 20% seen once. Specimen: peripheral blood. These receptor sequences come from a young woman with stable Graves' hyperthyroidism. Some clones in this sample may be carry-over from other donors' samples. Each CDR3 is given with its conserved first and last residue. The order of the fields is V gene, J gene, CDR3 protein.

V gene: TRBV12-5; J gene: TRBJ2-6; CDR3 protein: CASGPGTSGDFSGVNVLTF
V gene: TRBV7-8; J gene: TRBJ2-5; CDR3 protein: CASSSAGLFTETQYF
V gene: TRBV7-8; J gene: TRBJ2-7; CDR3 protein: CASSAGSWVTYEQYF
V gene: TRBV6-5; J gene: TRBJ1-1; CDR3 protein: CASSHGTAREAFF
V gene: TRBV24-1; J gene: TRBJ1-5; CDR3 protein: CATSAGSQPQHF
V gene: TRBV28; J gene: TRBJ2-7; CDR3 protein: CAIRGTGSTYEQYF
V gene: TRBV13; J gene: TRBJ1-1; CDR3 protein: CASSLGPRATEAFF
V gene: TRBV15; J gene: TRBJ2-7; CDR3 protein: CATARTIDGYEQYF
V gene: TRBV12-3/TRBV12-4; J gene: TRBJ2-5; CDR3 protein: CASSYGQGPFETQYF
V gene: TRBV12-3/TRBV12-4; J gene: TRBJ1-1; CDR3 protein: CASSLAGQETEAFF
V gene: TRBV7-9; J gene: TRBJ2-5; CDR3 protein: CASSLNGVQETQYF
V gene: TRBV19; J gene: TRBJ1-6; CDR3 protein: CASSMDNNSPLHF
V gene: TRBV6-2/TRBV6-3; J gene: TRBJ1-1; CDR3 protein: CASRDRKNTEAFF
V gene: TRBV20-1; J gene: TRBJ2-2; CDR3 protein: CSARGGHPNTGELFF
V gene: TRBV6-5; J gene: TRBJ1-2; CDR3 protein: CASSSIGQGYGYTF
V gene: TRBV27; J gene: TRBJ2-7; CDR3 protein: CASPRAYEQYF
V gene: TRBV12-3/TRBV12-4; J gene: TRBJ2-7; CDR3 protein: CASSRGLADEQYF
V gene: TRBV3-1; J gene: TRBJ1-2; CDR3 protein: CASSPRTGQSYGYTF
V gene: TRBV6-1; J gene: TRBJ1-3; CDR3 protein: CASRPTGSGNTIYF
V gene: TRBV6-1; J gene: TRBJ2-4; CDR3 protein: CASTTGFTAPKNIKYF
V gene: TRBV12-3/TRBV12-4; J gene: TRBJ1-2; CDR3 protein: CASSLYDSPFYGYTF
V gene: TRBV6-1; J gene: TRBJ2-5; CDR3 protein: CASSALGLGQETQYF
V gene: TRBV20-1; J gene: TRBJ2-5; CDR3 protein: CSARVETQYF
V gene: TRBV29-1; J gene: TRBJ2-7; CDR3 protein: CSVALGSGNYEQYF
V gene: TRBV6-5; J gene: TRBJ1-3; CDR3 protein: CASSYRQSGNTIYF
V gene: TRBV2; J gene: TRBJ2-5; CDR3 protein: CASSEAGLAGTQETQYF
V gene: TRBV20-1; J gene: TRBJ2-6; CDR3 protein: CSASAGANVLTF
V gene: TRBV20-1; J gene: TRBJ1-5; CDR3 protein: CSAPPGGGTNQPQHF
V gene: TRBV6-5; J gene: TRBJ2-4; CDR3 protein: CASSYSGPYIPKNIQYF
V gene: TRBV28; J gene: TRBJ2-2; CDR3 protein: CASSHTLFFDRRGAGELFF
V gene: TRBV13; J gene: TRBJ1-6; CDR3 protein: CASSFEGRGYNSPLHF
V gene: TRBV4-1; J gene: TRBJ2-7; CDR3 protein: CASSVVGVAYEQYF
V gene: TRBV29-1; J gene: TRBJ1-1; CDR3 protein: CSVIRTGGTEAFF
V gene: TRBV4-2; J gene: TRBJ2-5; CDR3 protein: CASSPFYRLQETQYF
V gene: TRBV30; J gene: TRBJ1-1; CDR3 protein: CAWTLGQGFFVNTEAFF
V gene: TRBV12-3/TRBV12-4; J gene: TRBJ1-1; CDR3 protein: CATLRTGAPAEAFF
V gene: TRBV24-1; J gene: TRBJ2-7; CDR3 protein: CAKHEGGLSPYEQYF
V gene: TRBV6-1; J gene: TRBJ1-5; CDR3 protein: CASSAIDRGNQPQHF
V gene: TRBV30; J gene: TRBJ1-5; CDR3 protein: CAWGGESNQPQHF
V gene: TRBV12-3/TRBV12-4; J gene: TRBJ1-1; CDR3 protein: CASSDREEGEAFF
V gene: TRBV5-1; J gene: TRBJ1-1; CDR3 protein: CASSLLGRADTEAFF
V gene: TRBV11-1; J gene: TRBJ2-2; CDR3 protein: CASSLNSGRAATGELFF
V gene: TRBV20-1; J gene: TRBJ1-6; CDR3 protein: CSASRQDINSPLHF
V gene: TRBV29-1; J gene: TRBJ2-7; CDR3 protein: CSVAPRLAETYEQYF
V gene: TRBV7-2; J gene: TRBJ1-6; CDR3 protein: CASSPAHSPLHF
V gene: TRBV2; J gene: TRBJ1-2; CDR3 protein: CASTGTETLF
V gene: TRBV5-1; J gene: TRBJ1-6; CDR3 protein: CASSLTSLPSSPLHF
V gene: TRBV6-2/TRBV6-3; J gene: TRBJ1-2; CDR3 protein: CASGTGVYGYTF
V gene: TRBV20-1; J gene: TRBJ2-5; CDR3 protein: CSAAGASGSQETQYF
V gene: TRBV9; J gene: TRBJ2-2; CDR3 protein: CASSEGGRVGRNTGELFF
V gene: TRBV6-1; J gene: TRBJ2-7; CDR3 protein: CASNGLAGVPYEQYF
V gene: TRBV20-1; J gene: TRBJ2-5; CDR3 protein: CSARDSGETQYF
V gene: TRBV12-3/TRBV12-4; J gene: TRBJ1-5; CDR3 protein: CASSLAPPGTDSNQPQHF
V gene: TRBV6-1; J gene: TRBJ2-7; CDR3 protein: CASSPSPPTGAYEQYF
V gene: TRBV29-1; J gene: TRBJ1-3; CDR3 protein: CSVERGNTIYF
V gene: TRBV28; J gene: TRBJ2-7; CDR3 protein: CASSFLGQTYEQYF
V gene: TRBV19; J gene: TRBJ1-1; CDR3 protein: CASSLIWGTEAFF
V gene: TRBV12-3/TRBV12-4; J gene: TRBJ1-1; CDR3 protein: CASSLVGSGIEAFF
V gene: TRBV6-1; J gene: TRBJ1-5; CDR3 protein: CASMRSANQPQHF
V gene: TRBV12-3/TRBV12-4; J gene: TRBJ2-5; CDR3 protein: CASMETRQETQYF